A single sample is the source of the 9 T cell receptor beta chains below, sequenced in a study of cytomegalovirus exposure and HLA in healthy donors. With 60 Vbeta and 13 Jbeta primers, the PCR was carried out. Measured with immunoSEQ multiplex PCR; TCRdb has only the in-frame clones, and not every one. The data show 80,000 to 100,000 clones, 80% seen once. The sequencing sample was made of PBMCs. The origin of the receptors is a man under 40 in good health and CMV-seronegative.

The chain couples TRBV5-6 to TRBJ2-3; 10 positions agree with TRBD1. Per the germline V gene, CDR1 is SGHDT and CDR2 is YYEEEE. V trimming: 3 bases; J trimming: 4 bases; junction bases outside the gene matches: 8. The CDR3 is 16 residues long. The CDR3 DNA reads TGTGCCAGCAGCTGGGACGACAGGGGGCTTGCAGATACGCAGTATTTT. This translates into CASSWDDRGLADTQYF.

The table lists this clone with a few counts. The chain employs TRBV6-6 and TRBJ1-5, with D unclear. Trimming cost V 8 bases and J 5 bases, with 16 bases left between them. The germline CDR1 and CDR2 sequences are MNHNY and SVGAGI (reference sequence). The CDR3 is made up of 14 amino acids. Here the CDR3 reads CASVPNGGYQPQHF. CDR3 nucleotides: TGTGCCAGCGTCCCAAACGGAGGATATCAGCCCCAGCATTTT.

CDR3 coding DNA: TGTGCCAGCAGCCGACAGGAGGACTATGAAAAACTGTTTTTT. It is translated as CASSRQEDYEKLFF. J is TRBJ1-4 and V is TRBV6-5, with D perhaps TRBD1 (6 bases). There are 14 residues in the CDR3. Trimming took 6 bases from V and 6 from J, leaving 14 bases between them. CDR1 and CDR2 (germline): MNHEY, SVGAGI.

CDR3 bases: TGTGCCAGCAGCTTGTGGGGGTCGGACAGGGATTCACCCCTCCACTTT. It codes for CASSLWGSDRDSPLHF. This sequence joins TRBV5-4 and TRBJ1-6, with 8 bases matching TRBD1. V lost 1 base, J lost 8 bases, and 8 bases stayed unmatched. Germline V lookup: CDR1 SGHNT, CDR2 YYREEE (reference sequence). The CDR3 consists of 16 residues. The variable domain in full, with the rest retrieved from reference TRBV5-4 and TRBJ1-6, is ETGVTQSPTHLIKTRGQQVTLRCSSQSGHNTVSWYQQALGQGPQFIFQYYREEENGRGNFPPRFSGLQFPNYSSELNVNALELDDSALYLCASSLWGSDRDSPLHFGNGTRLTVT.

This clone has just a few counts. The chain combines TRBV6-4 with TRBJ2-1, with a tentative D call TRBD2 (7 bases). Germline V gene sequence: CDR1 MRHNA, CDR2 SNTAGT. V was cut by 8 bases and J by 13 bases, with 24 bases left in between. The CDR3 is made up of 14 amino acids. The CDR3 nucleotides are TGTGCCAGCGGCTCTCGAGGAGACGGGGGGCCTCAGTTCTTC. Translation gives CASGSRGDGGPQFF.

The chain couples TRBV27 to TRBJ2-3; 12 positions match TRBD2. Trimming cost V 7 bases and J 2 bases; bases outside gene matches: 10. This CDR3 has 17 amino acids. Germline V CDR1 and CDR2: MNHEY, SMNVEV (reference sequence). CDR3 bases: TGTGCCAGCATTACTAGCGGGAGGTACCTCCACACAGATACGCAGTATTTT. This sequence encodes CASITSGRYLHTDTQYF.

This clone was seen more than once but under ten times. V usage is TRBV10-3 and J usage is TRBJ2-2; D perhaps matches TRBD2 (6 bases). CDR1 is ENHRY, CDR2 SYGVKD, per germline. Deletions cut 3 bases from V and 6 bases from J, with 17 bases between. The CDR3 spans 16 residues. Here the CDR3 reads CAISEAPLTGAGELFF. The CDR3 DNA reads as TGTGCCATCAGTGAAGCCCCGTTGACGGGAGCCGGGGAGCTGTTTTTT.

This chain connects TRBV28 to TRBJ1-6; 8 bases map to TRBD1. The J segment lost 0 bases and the V segment lost 1 base, leaving 8 bases of the junction unmatched. CDR1 is MDHEN, CDR2 SYDVKM, per germline. The CDR3 extends over 19 amino acids. The CDR3 loop reads CASSLFGGQGASYNSPLHF. The DNA for the CDR3 is TGTGCCAGCAGTTTATTTGGAGGACAGGGAGCCTCCTATAATTCACCCCTCCACTTT.

The rearrangement links TRBV11-3 to TRBJ2-1, with D possibly TRBD1 on 5 matching bases. The V end lost 1 base, the J end lost 2 bases, and 9 bases lay between the germline ends. In germline, CDR1 is SGHNT, CDR2 YENEEA. The CDR3 is 15 residues long. CDR3 region: CASSLAPGTYNEQFF. The CDR3 DNA is TGTGCCAGCAGCTTAGCGCCAGGGACCTACAATGAGCAGTTCTTC.